The rows below give T cell receptor beta chains drawn from one sample of a study of T cell responses to AZD1222 COVID-19 vaccine. The repertoire was sequenced with immunoSEQ multiplex PCR; TCRdb's copy has only in-frame clones and lacks some. This sample has over 110,000 clones, with almost 90% found just once. The sample consisted of peripheral blood, taken 28 days after the second AZD1222 dose. The receptors were sampled from an adult who received the AZD1222 COVID-19 vaccine. Both conserved end residues are part of each CDR3. A D gene is named only where the DNA matches it firmly. Some rows have no size entry. The others give once, few or many, or a class for an expanded clone.

>NA|TRBV30|TRBJ1-3|NA
CAWSRTDENTIYF
TGTGCCTGGAGTAGAACGGACGAAAACACCATATATTTT
>TRBD1|TRBV28|TRBJ1-5|NA
CASSFIGGAGPQHF
TGTGCCAGCAGTTTCATAGGGGGCGCGGGGCCCCAGCATTTT
>TRBD1|TRBV7-6|TRBJ1-1|once
CASSRQGDTEAFF
TGTGCCAGCAGCCGACAGGGGGACACTGAAGCTTTCTTT
>NA|TRBV19|TRBJ1-2|NA
CASINALGSYTF
TGTGCCAGTATAAACGCTTTGGGTAGCTACACCTTC
>NA|TRBV3-1/TRBV3-2|TRBJ2-3|NA
CASSYGSSTDTQYF
TGTGCCAGCAGCTATGGTTCTAGCACAGATACGCAGTATTTT
>NA|TRBV28|TRBJ1-3|NA
CASSLTDSQGNTIYF
TGTGCCAGCAGTTTAACGGACTCTCAAGGAAACACCATATATTTT
>TRBD1|TRBV15|TRBJ2-2|NA
CATSGDSTNTGELFF
TGTGCCACCAGCGGGGACAGTACGAACACCGGGGAGCTGTTTTTT
>NA|TRBV3-1/TRBV3-2|TRBJ2-3|NA
CASSQQGSTDTQYF
TGTGCCAGCAGCCAACAGGGAAGCACAGATACGCAGTATTTT
>NA|TRBV5-1|TRBJ1-1|NA
CASSRDPVGNTEAFF
TGCGCCAGCAGTAGGGACCCAGTAGGGAACACTGAAGCTTTCTTT
>TRBD1|TRBV5-1|TRBJ1-4|NA
CASSLRTGSNEKLFF
TGCGCCAGCAGCTTACGGACAGGGTCTAATGAAAAACTGTTTTTT
>NA|TRBV7-2|TRBJ1-5|NA
CASSSRRGSNQPQHF
TGTGCCAGCAGCTCCCGGCGGGGGAGCAATCAGCCCCAGCATTTT
>TRBD2|TRBV28|TRBJ2-2|NA
CASSAISGGYTGELFF
TGTGCCAGCAGTGCTATTAGCGGGGGCTACACCGGGGAGCTGTTTTTT
>TRBD1|TRBV29-1|TRBJ1-2|NA
CSVGAGQGVSYGYTF
TGCAGCGTTGGGGCCGGACAGGGGGTTAGCTATGGCTACACCTTC
>NA|TRBV2|TRBJ1-5|NA
CASSEIGSGGSPQHF
TGTGCCAGCAGTGAAATTGGCAGCGGAGGCAGCCCCCAGCATTTT
>NA|TRBV5-6|TRBJ2-7|NA
CASSLSGEPYEQYF
TGTGCCAGCAGCCTCTCAGGGGAACCTTACGAGCAGTACTTC
>NA|TRBV12-3/TRBV12-4|TRBJ2-5|NA
CASSQTGFLTQYF
TGTGCCAGCAGCCAGACCGGGTTTCTGACCCAGTACTTC
>TRBD2|TRBV19|TRBJ2-6|NA
CASSTGTSGSRGANVLTF
TGTGCCAGCTCAACCGGGACTAGCGGGAGCCGGGGGGCCAACGTCCTGACTTTC
>NA|TRBV5-4|TRBJ2-5|NA
CASSLGGGSETQYF
TGTGCCAGCAGCTTGGGAGGGGGATCGGAGACCCAGTACTTC
>NA|TRBV6-5|TRBJ1-5|NA
CASSTAGGNQPQHF
TGTGCCAGCAGTACAGCAGGGGGCAATCAGCCCCAGCATTTT
>NA|TRBV5-1|TRBJ1-5|NA
CASSQPSGGQPQHF
TGCGCCAGCAGCCAGCCTTCCGGTGGGCAGCCCCAGCATTTT
>TRBD2|TRBV3-1/TRBV3-2|TRBJ2-1|once
CASSKTSGRFNEQFF
TGTGCCAGCAGCAAGACTAGCGGGAGGTTTAATGAGCAGTTCTTC
>NA|TRBV5-1|TRBJ1-1|NA
CASSSDMARGYTEAFF
TGCGCCAGCAGCTCGGATATGGCTAGGGGGTACACTGAAGCTTTCTTT
>NA|TRBV27|TRBJ1-5|NA
CASSLSALGGNQPQHF
TGTGCCAGCAGTTTATCTGCTCTTGGCGGCAATCAGCCCCAGCATTTT
>NA|TRBV6-5|TRBJ1-3|NA
CASSKRSNSGNTIYF
TGTGCCAGCAGCAAGCGCTCGAACTCTGGAAACACCATATATTTT
>NA|TRBV28|TRBJ2-7|NA
CASSFRQLGTYEQYF
TGTGCCAGCAGTTTCCGTCAGCTAGGGACTTACGAGCAGTACTTC
>NA|TRBV28|TRBJ1-2|NA
CASSAAPYGYTF
TGTGCCAGCAGTGCAGCTCCATATGGCTACACCTTC
>NA|TRBV4-3|TRBJ1-3|NA
CASSQDAAGLRLGNTIYF
TGCGCCAGCAGCCAAGATGCGGCAGGGTTAAGGTTGGGAAACACCATATATTTT
>NA|TRBV14|TRBJ1-6|NA
CASSQAFNSPLHF
TGTGCCAGCAGCCAAGCTTTTAATTCACCCCTCCACTTT
>TRBD1|TRBV11-1|TRBJ2-7|NA
CASSLFSGTGSYEQYF
TGTGCCAGCAGCTTATTCTCCGGGACAGGGAGCTACGAGCAGTACTTC
>NA|TRBV6-5|TRBJ2-1|NA
CASSYSARGQYNEQFF
TGTGCCAGCAGTTACTCGGCCAGGGGCCAGTACAATGAGCAGTTCTTC
>TRBD1|TRBV18|TRBJ2-1|NA
CASSPVDRVKNEQFF
TGTGCCAGCTCCCCAGTGGACAGGGTCAAAAATGAGCAGTTCTTC
>NA|TRBV7-9|TRBJ1-2|once
CASSFNTVYGYTF
TGTGCCAGCAGCTTCAATACAGTCTATGGCTACACCTTC
>TRBD1|TRBV3-1/TRBV3-2|TRBJ1-6|NA
CASSQGTGINSPLHF
TGTGCCAGCAGCCAAGGGACAGGGATTAATTCACCCCTCCACTTT
>TRBD1|TRBV6-5|TRBJ1-1|NA
CASSLGTGLSTEAFF
TGTGCCAGCAGTCTCGGGACAGGGTTGAGCACTGAAGCTTTCTTT
>NA|TRBV5-1|TRBJ1-4|NA
CASSLVAGSNEKLFF
TGCGCCAGCAGCTTGGTCGCTGGGTCTAATGAAAAACTGTTTTTT
>TRBD1|TRBV28|TRBJ1-2|few
CASSLVRGRNGYTF
TGTGCCAGCAGTTTGGTCAGGGGGCGGAATGGCTACACCTTC
>NA|TRBV30|TRBJ2-3|NA
CAWRTDTQYF
TGTGCCTGGAGAACAGATACGCAGTATTTT
>NA|TRBV6-2/TRBV6-3|TRBJ1-1|NA
CASSYTGHQNTEAFF
TGTGCCAGCAGTTACACAGGACACCAGAACACTGAAGCTTTCTTT
>TRBD1|TRBV4-2|TRBJ1-5|NA
CASSHRTGRGDQPQHF
TGTGCCAGCAGCCACAGGACAGGTCGGGGGGATCAGCCCCAGCATTTT
>NA|TRBV27|TRBJ1-6|once
CASSRGSSYNSPLHF
TGTGCCAGCAGTAGGGGGAGCTCCTATAATTCACCCCTCCACTTT
>NA|TRBV10-3|TRBJ1-4|NA
CAISVDTNEKLFF
TGTGCCATCAGTGTCGACACCAACGAAAAACTGTTTTTT
>NA|TRBV10-3|TRBJ2-1|NA
CAISEGQFGQFF
TGTGCCATCAGTGAGGGACAGTTCGGGCAGTTCTTC
>NA|TRBV7-8|TRBJ1-1|once
CASSRRTENTEAFF
TGTGCCAGCAGCCGCCGGACGGAGAACACTGAAGCTTTCTTT
>TRBD1|TRBV6-6|TRBJ1-6|NA
CASGQGGSYNSPLHF
TGTGCCAGCGGACAGGGGGGCTCCTATAATTCACCCCTCCACTTT
>TRBD1|TRBV28|TRBJ1-2|NA
CASSGGRDRGHGYTF
TGTGCCAGCAGTGGCGGGAGGGACAGGGGGCATGGCTACACCTTC
>NA|TRBV29-1|TRBJ2-5|NA
CSLDPREETQYF
TGCAGCCTGGATCCCAGGGAAGAGACCCAGTACTTC
>TRBD1|TRBV30|TRBJ1-2|NA
CAWDRDGYTF
TGTGCCTGGGACAGGGATGGCTACACCTTC
>NA|TRBV25-1|TRBJ1-3|once
CASSVPIRAGLSGNTIYF
TGTGCCAGCAGTGTGCCTATTCGGGCAGGGCTGAGCGGAAACACCATATATTTT
>NA|TRBV10-3|TRBJ1-6|NA
CAISESVRGNSNSPLHF
TGTGCCATCAGTGAGTCAGTCAGAGGGAATAGTAATTCACCCCTCCACTTT
>NA|TRBV20-1|TRBJ2-5|NA
CSARDQETQYF
TGCAGTGCTAGGGATCAAGAGACCCAGTACTTC
>TRBD2|TRBV9|TRBJ2-1|NA
CASSVVIAGGPYNEQFF
TGTGCCAGCAGCGTAGTCATAGCGGGGGGGCCCTACAATGAGCAGTTCTTC
>NA|TRBV7-2|TRBJ2-3|NA
CASSLPRMADTQYF
TGTGCCAGCAGCCTTCCCAGGATGGCAGATACGCAGTATTTT
>NA|TRBV21-1|TRBJ2-2|NA
CASKAKQWGGLAGELFF
TGTGCCAGCAAGGCGAAACAATGGGGGGGTTTAGCCGGGGAGCTGTTTTTT
>NA|TRBV18|TRBJ1-2|few
CASSPQVGYGYTF
TGTGCCAGCTCACCACAAGTAGGATATGGCTACACCTTC
>NA|TRBV7-8|TRBJ1-1|NA
CASSPGSITEAFF
TGTGCCAGCAGCCCCGGGTCGATCACTGAAGCTTTCTTT
>NA|TRBV5-1|TRBJ1-2|NA
CASSLAERRTQGYTF
TGCGCCAGCAGCTTGGCGGAAAGAAGAACGCAAGGCTACACCTTC
>TRBD1|TRBV18|TRBJ1-5|NA
CASQAGTGSNQPQHF
TGTGCCAGCCAGGCCGGGACAGGGAGCAATCAGCCCCAGCATTTT
>NA|TRBV5-1|TRBJ2-7|NA
CASSPVVSGARLEQYF
TGCGCCAGCAGCCCGGTGGTGTCTGGCGCCCGGCTTGAGCAGTACTTC
>NA|TRBV28|TRBJ1-6|NA
CASSFGPSSYNSPLHF
TGTGCCAGCAGTTTCGGGCCGAGCTCCTATAATTCACCCCTCCACTTT